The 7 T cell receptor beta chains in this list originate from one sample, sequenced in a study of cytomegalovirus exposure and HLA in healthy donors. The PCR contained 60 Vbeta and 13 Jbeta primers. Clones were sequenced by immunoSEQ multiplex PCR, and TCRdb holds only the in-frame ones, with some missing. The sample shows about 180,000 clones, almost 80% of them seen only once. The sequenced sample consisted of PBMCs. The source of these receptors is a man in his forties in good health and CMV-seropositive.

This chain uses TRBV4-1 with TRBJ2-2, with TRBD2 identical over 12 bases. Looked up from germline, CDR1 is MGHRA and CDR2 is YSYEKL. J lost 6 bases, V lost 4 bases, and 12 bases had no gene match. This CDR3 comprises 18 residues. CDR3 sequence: CASSPSGASGRASGELFF. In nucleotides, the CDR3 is TGCGCCAGCAGCCCCTCAGGAGCTAGCGGGAGGGCCTCCGGGGAGCTGTTTTTT.

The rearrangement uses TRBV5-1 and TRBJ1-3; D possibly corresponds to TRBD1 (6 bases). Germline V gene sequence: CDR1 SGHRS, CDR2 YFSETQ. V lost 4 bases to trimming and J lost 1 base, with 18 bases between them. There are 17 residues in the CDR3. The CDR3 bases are TGCGCCAGCAGCCTAGGGGGGGCGGCACAATCTGGAAACACCATATATTTT. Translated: CASSLGGAAQSGNTIYF.

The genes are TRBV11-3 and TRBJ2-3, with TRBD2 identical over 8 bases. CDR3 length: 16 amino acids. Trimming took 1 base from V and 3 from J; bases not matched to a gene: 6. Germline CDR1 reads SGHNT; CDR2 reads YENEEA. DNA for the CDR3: TGTGCCAGCAGCTTAGGTGGTAGCGGGATAACAGATACGCAGTATTTT. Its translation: CASSLGGSGITDTQYF.

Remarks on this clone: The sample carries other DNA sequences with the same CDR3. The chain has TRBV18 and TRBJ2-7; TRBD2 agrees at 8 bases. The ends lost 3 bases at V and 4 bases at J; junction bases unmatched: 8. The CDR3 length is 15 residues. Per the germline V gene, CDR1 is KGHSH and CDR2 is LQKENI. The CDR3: CASSPRLAGLYEQYF. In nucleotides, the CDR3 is TGTGCCAGCTCACCGCGGCTAGCGGGTTTATACGAGCAGTACTTC. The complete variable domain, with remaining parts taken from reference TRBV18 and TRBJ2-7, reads NAGVMQNPRHLVRRRGQEARLRCSPMKGHSHVYWYRQLPEEGLKFMVYLQKENIIDESGMPKERFSAEFPKEGPSILRIQQVVRGDSAAYFCASSPRLAGLYEQYFGPGTRLTVT.

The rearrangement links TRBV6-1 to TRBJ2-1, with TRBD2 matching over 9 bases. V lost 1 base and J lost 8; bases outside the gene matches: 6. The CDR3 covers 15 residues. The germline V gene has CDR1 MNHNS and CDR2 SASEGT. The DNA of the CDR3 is TGTGCCAGCAGTGAAGGGTTAGCGGGAGAGGATGAGCAGTTCTTC. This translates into CASSEGLAGEDEQFF.

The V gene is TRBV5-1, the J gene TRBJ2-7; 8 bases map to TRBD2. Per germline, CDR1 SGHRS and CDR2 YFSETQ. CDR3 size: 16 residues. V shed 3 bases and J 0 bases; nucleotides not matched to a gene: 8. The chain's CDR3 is CASSSIVAGSSYEQYF. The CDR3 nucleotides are TGCGCCAGCAGCTCTATCGTAGCGGGAAGCTCCTACGAGCAGTACTTC.

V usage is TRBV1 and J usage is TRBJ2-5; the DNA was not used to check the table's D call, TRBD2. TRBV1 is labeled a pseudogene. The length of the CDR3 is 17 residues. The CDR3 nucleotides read TGCACCAGCAGCCAAGACCTGGGAGCGGGAGGGCAAGAGACCCAGTACTTC. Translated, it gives CTSSQDLGAGGQETQYF.